A single sample gave rise to the 14 T cell receptor beta chains below, sequenced in a study of beta chain features in type 1 diabetes. Investigators reverse transcribed all isolated RNA, so they sequenced expressed TCRB transcripts. Libraries were prepared by immunoSEQ multiplex PCR; TCRdb keeps only in-frame clonotypes and omits some of them. The sample includes hundreds of thousands of clones, more than 65% of them seen just once. The source material was naive CD4+ T cells from blood. The receptors stem from a man younger than 40 in good health.

This chain uses TRBV25-1 with TRBJ2-5; 7 nucleotides agree with TRBD2. The V and J ends lost 6 bases and 1 base, in that order; junction bases with no gene match: 11. CDR3 length equals 16 residues. Germline loops: CDR1 MGHDK, CDR2 SYGVNS. CDR3 in DNA: TGTGCCAGCAGCCGCCGGAGCGGGGCAGCCCAAGAGACCCAGTACTTC. This encodes CASSRRSGAAQETQYF.

This chain links TRBV7-2 with TRBJ2-1, with D maybe TRBD2 (5 bases). CDR1 is SGHTA and CDR2 is FQGNSA in the germline V gene. The CDR3 length is 16 residues. V gave up 1 base and J gave up 0 bases, with 10 bases separating them. For the CDR3, the DNA is TGTGCCAGCAGCTTAGTCCCGGGAAGCTCCTACAATGAGCAGTTCTTC. This encodes CASSLVPGSSYNEQFF.

V gene TRBV9 combines with J gene TRBJ2-3; 9 positions agree with TRBD2. V dropped 4 bases and J dropped 0; count of bases not matched to a gene: 3. This CDR3 contains 15 residues. Germline V gives CDR1 SGDLS, CDR2 YYNGEE. The CDR3 DNA follows: TGTGCCAGCAGCCCCAGCGGGAGGAGCACAGATACGCAGTATTTT. Translating it yields CASSPSGRSTDTQYF.

V usage is TRBV27 and J usage is TRBJ2-3, with 10 positions matching TRBD1. Germline trimming cut 6 bases from V and 4 bases from J; bases unmatched to any gene: 4. This CDR3 region has 14 residues. Germline CDR1 and CDR2: MNHEY and SMNVEV (reference sequence). The CDR3 sequence: CASRTTGGSDTQYF. The CDR3 DNA is TGTGCCAGCAGAACGACAGGGGGCTCAGATACGCAGTATTTT.

This clone showed up just a few times. The chain carries TRBV30 and TRBJ2-3, with TRBD2 identical over 9 bases. Germline V lookup: CDR1 GTSNPN, CDR2 SVGIG (reference sequence). The CDR3 totals 15 residues. Trimming removed 4 bases from V and 1 base from J; junction bases left unmatched: 6. CDR3 residues: CAWNSVAGGTDTQYF. As DNA, the CDR3 is TGTGCCTGGAACTCAGTAGCGGGGGGCACAGATACGCAGTATTTT.

This clone showed up just once. The chain combines TRBV28 with TRBJ2-1; D not certain. Trimming took off 5 bases at V and 4 bases at J, with 12 bases between the two ends. Looked up from germline, CDR1 is MDHEN and CDR2 is SYDVKM. This CDR3 is 14 amino acids long. The chain's CDR3 is CASSLSTSYNEQFF. CDR3 nucleotide sequence: TGTGCCAGCAGTCTCTCGACCTCATACAATGAGCAGTTCTTC.

The chain is built from TRBV6-5 and TRBJ1-2; 7 nucleotides line up with TRBD1. The germline CDR1 and CDR2 sequences are MNHEY and SVGAGI. J gave up 3 bases and V 6 bases, and 4 bases lay outside the gene matches. The CDR3 runs 13 residues. CDR3 sequence: CASSRTGDYGYTF. The CDR3 nucleotides are TGTGCCAGCAGCCGTACAGGGGACTATGGCTACACCTTC.

V and J are TRBV29-1 and TRBJ2-5; D is unresolved. V lost 6 bases to trimming and J lost 0 bases, with 11 bases between them. This CDR3 has 13 residues. CDR1 SQVTM and CDR2 ANQGSEA come from the germline V gene. The CDR3 region is CSVRPLYQETQYF. The CDR3 coding sequence is TGCAGCGTCCGGCCTCTGTACCAAGAGACCCAGTACTTC.

V usage is TRBV18 and J usage is TRBJ2-1, with 7 nucleotides matching TRBD1. In germline, CDR1 is KGHSH, CDR2 LQKENI. The CDR3 covers 13 residues. The V segment lost 6 bases and the J segment 10 bases; nucleotides outside the gene matches: 9. The CDR3 spells CASSSDRVGEQFF. DNA for the CDR3: TGTGCCAGCTCTTCCGACAGGGTAGGAGAGCAGTTCTTC.

The chain carries TRBV29-1 and TRBJ2-1, with TRBD2 matching over 10 bases. V lost 8 bases and J lost 4; bases outside the gene matches: 5. This CDR3 is built from 13 residues. Germline CDR1 SQVTM, CDR2 ANQGSEA. CDR3 sequence (DNA): TGCAGCACGCTAGCGGGGGATTACAATGAGCAGTTCTTC. Translating it yields CSTLAGDYNEQFF.

The count of this clone is one. The V and J genes are TRBV25-1 and TRBJ2-1, with D perhaps TRBD2 (6 bases). V was cut by 2 bases and J by 14 bases, with 16 bases left in between. Germline CDR1 reads MGHDK; CDR2 reads SYGVNS. The CDR3 covers 13 residues. CDR3 residues: CASSEVGEWEEFF. As DNA, the CDR3 is TGTGCCAGCAGTGAAGTCGGCGAGTGGGAGGAGTTCTTC.

This clone appeared a single time. V gene TRBV7-2 combines with J gene TRBJ2-7; TRBD1 matches at 8 bases. Germline-derived CDR1 and CDR2 are SGHTA and FQGNSA. This CDR3 is 15 amino acids long. Losses at the gene ends were 5 bases for V and 2 bases for J; bases not matched to a gene: 8. The CDR3 nucleotides read TGTGCCAGCAGCCAATCTCGGACAGGGACCTACGAGCAGTACTTC. Translated, it gives CASSQSRTGTYEQYF.

The gene calls are TRBV14 and TRBJ2-1; D is possibly TRBD1 or TRBD2 (5 bases each). V lost 5 bases and J lost 9, with 14 bases in between. This CDR3 has 13 residues. Germline V CDR1 and CDR2: SGHDN, FVKESK. The CDR3 nucleotides are TGTGCCAGCAGCGGCTTAAATGGGGGTGAGCAGTTCTTC. It translates to CASSGLNGGEQFF.

This clone was seen only a few times. The J gene is TRBJ2-7, the V gene TRBV7-9, with a weak D call TRBD1 (5 bases). V was cut by 5 bases and J by 3 bases, with 11 bases left in between. Germline values: CDR1 SEHNR, CDR2 FQNEAQ (reference sequence). The CDR3 runs 13 residues. This CDR3 is CASSTPGHYEQYF. The CDR3 DNA follows: TGTGCCAGCAGCACACCAGGGCACTACGAGCAGTACTTC.